This T cell receptor beta chain emerged from a study of human T cells and chemical hapten exposure. Whole-study context: Minor volume differences among pooled libraries chiefly drove per-sample TCR yield variation.

TCRdb passed the RACE reads through MiXCR, listing each CDR3 protein once. Here the sample spans around 100,000 distinct CDR3 sequences, 10% to 12% being singletons. As concerns this clonotype: Its specificity is not known. A much larger clonotype is one base distant, so this may be a read error.

Germline V gene data show CDR1 as SGHRS and CDR2 as YFSETQ. This CDR3 has 16 residues. Study-wide findings and caveats: With regard to DPC sensitization, TCRs above 1 in 1000 frequency did not change.

The time point here: pre-sensitization, week 0. As for treatment: therapeutic diphenylcyclopropenone sensitization with weekly scalp DPC. Samples of blood were obtained prior to the application of each patch test. Material: whole blood, obtained in connection with sensitization to the hapten diphenylcyclopropenone (DPC). The gene calls are TRBV5-1 and TRBJ1-1; TRBD1 agrees at 7 bases. The clonotype originates from an older woman with alopecia areata. Some clones in this sample may be carry-over from other donors' samples. The CDR3 DNA is TGCGCCAGCAGCGAGGGAAGACAGGGTTTTAGCACTGAAGCTTACTTT. Translating it yields CASSEGRQGFSTEAYF. The entire variable domain, with the rest obtained from reference TRBV5-1 and TRBJ1-1, is as follows: KAGVTQTPRYLIKTRGQQVTLSCSPISGHRSVSWYQQTPGQGLQFLFEYFSETQRNKGNFPGRFSGRQFSNSRSEMNVSTLELGDSALYLCASSEGRQGFSTEAYFGQGTRLTVV.